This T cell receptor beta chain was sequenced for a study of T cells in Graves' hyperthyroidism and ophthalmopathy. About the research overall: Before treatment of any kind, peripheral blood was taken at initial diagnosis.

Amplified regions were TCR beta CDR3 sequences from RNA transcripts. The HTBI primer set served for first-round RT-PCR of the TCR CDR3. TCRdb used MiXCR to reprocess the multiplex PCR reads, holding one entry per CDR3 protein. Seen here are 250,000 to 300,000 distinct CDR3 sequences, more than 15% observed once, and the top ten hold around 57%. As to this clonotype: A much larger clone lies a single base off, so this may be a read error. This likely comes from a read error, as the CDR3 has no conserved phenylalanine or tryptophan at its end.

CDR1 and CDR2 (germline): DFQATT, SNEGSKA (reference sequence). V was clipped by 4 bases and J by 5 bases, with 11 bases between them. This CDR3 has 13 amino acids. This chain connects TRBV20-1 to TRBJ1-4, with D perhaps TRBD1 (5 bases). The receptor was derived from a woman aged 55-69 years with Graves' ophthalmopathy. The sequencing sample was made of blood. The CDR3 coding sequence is TGCAGTGCTAAACGGGGGGGGAATGAAAAACTGTTTTCT. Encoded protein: CSAKRGGNEKLFS.